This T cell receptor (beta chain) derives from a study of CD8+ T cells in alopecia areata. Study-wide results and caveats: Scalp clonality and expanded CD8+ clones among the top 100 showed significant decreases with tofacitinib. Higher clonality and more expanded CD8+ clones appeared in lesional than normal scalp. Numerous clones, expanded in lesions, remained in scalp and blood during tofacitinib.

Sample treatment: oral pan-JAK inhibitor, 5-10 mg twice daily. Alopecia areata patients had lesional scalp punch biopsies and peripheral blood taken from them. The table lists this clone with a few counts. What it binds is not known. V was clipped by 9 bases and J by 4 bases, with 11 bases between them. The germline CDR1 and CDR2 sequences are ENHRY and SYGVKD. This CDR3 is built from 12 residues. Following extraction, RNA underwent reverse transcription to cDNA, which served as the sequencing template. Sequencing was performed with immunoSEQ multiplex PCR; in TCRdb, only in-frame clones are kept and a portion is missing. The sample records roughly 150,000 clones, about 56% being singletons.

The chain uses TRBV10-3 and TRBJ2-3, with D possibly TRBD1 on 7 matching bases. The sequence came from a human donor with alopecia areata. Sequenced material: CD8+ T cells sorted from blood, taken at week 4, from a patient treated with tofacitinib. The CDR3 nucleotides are TGTGCCATTACAGGGGAGGCAGATACGCAGTATTTT. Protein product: CAITGEADTQYF.